Shown below are 2 T cell receptor beta chains from a single sample sequenced in a study of shared T cell receptors in the human thymus (dated by TCRdb to the early 2020s). The library was made by the immunoSEQ multiplex PCR assay. Held by TCRdb, this immuneACCESS table contains in-frame sequences only and omits some clones. Under half of the omission traces to an unresolved V gene where checked; the cause of the rest is unknown. The sample data list 500,000 to 550,000 clones, and around 78% of these were observed just once. The ten largest clones represent 0.013% of the sample. Another study also made use of these data, one on human thymus T cells.

Sequences were obtained from thymocytes. These receptors all stem from a boy in the first two years of life with a congenital heart defect. Donor details come from another sample of the same person, matched by shared clones.

V and J are TRBV18 and TRBJ2-7, with 8 bases identical to TRBD2. Germline assignment: CDR1 KGHSH and CDR2 LQKENI. The CDR3 has 17 amino acids. V gave up 0 bases and J gave up 3 bases; unmatched junction bases: 10. The CDR3 region is CASSPPPGGARSYEQYF. The CDR3 DNA is TGTGCCAGCTCACCACCCCCGGGGGGGGCGCGCAGCTACGAGCAGTACTTC.

This chain links TRBV5-1 with TRBJ1-1; D uncertain. Trimming took off 4 bases at V and 4 bases at J, with 11 bases between the two ends. CDR3 length equals 13 residues. Germline V gives CDR1 SGHRS, CDR2 YFSETQ. Written as DNA, the CDR3 is TGCGCCAGCAGCGCGGGCCTAGGCACTGAAGCTTTCTTT. This sequence encodes CASSAGLGTEAFF.